A selection of T cell receptor beta chains follows, all from one sample in a study of CD8+ T cells in alopecia areata. Here immunoSEQ multiplex PCR was the method, and the copy in TCRdb shows in-frame clones only, minus some. The sample lists about 180,000 clones, roughly 46% occurring once. The source was CD8+ T cells sorted from blood, collected around week 54, from a patient treated with tofacitinib. These receptor sequences come from a human donor with alopecia areata. CDR3s include the opening cysteine and the closing phenylalanine or tryptophan. The order of the fields is clone size, D gene, V gene, J gene, CDR3 protein, CDR3 DNA. A D gene is named only where the DNA matches it firmly. Size values are once, few and many counts, or a class for expanded clones, and some rows have none.

NA	TRBD1	TRBV5-1	TRBJ1-2	CASSLSNGDRPSNYGYTF	TGCGCCAGCAGCTTGTCCAATGGGGACAGGCCCTCTAACTATGGCTACACCTTC
NA	TRBD1	TRBV9	TRBJ2-7	CASSVGPTAGTGVPSYEQYF	TGTGCCAGCAGCGTTGGGCCCACGGCCGGGACAGGGGTGCCTTCCTACGAGCAGTACTTC
NA	TRBD1	TRBV27	TRBJ2-4	CASSWGQGGNIQYF	TGTGCCAGCAGTTGGGGACAGGGGGGAAACATTCAGTACTTC
NA	NA	TRBV4-3	TRBJ2-3	CASSQETSGNTDTQYF	TGCGCCAGCAGCCAAGAGACCTCGGGGAACACAGATACGCAGTATTTT
NA	NA	TRBV11-2	TRBJ2-1	CASSSRTTGYNEQFF	TGTGCCAGCAGCTCACGGACGACTGGGTACAATGAGCAGTTCTTC
few	NA	TRBV7-9	TRBJ2-7	CASSKASIGPYEQYF	TGTGCCAGCAGCAAGGCCTCGATTGGACCCTACGAGCAGTACTTC
NA	NA	TRBV11-2	TRBJ2-2	CASSWGGELFF	TGTGCCAGCAGCTGGGGCGGGGAGCTGTTTTTT
NA	NA	TRBV6-1	TRBJ1-5	CASSERLGQLYQPQHF	TGTGCCAGCAGTGAACGACTGGGACAACTTTATCAGCCCCAGCATTTT
NA	NA	TRBV6-5	TRBJ2-7	CASSPTVSSYEQYF	TGTGCCAGCAGCCCGACGGTTTCCTCCTACGAGCAGTACTTC
NA	NA	TRBV9	TRBJ2-3	CASSVAVVKGTDTQYF	TGTGCCAGCAGCGTAGCTGTGGTAAAGGGAACAGATACGCAGTATTTT
NA	TRBD1	TRBV27	TRBJ2-7	CASSLRTGGPYEQYF	TGTGCCAGCAGTTTGAGGACAGGGGGGCCCTACGAGCAGTACTTC
few	NA	TRBV7-9	TRBJ1-1	CASSLQGKDTEAFF	TGTGCCAGCAGCTTACAGGGGAAGGACACTGAAGCTTTCTTT
NA	NA	TRBV5-6	TRBJ2-4	CASSLGEMGYRARDF	TGTGCCAGCAGCTTGGGGGAGATGGGATACAGGGCACGCGACTTC
once	NA	TRBV5-4	TRBJ1-6	CASSLVGSGTGNSPLHF	TGTGCCAGCAGCTTGGTCGGGTCGGGGACGGGTAATTCACCCCTCCACTTT
few	NA	TRBV5-6	TRBJ2-7	CASSPSNTYEQYF	TGTGCCAGCAGCCCATCGAATACCTACGAGCAGTACTTC
once	NA	TRBV29-1	TRBJ1-2	CSVEAQGVTSYTF	TGCAGCGTTGAAGCTCAGGGAGTAACTAGCTACACCTTC
NA	NA	TRBV18	TRBJ1-2	CASSPLEKTNYGYTF	TGTGCCAGCTCACCACTTGAGAAGACTAACTATGGCTACACCTTC
NA	NA	TRBV27	TRBJ2-1	CASSSSFEQFF	TGTGCCAGCAGTTCCAGCTTTGAGCAGTTCTTC
NA	TRBD1	TRBV30	TRBJ1-6	CAWKSGTDYNSPLHF	TGTGCCTGGAAATCCGGGACAGACTATAATTCACCCCTCCACTTT
NA	TRBD2	TRBV7-3	TRBJ2-6	CASSSGGLAGSSGANVLTF	TGTGCCAGCAGCTCCGGAGGACTAGCGGGGAGCTCTGGGGCCAACGTCCTGACTTTC
NA	TRBD1	TRBV27	TRBJ1-4	CASSFLYRGANEKLFF	TGTGCCAGCAGTTTCCTTTACAGGGGAGCTAATGAAAAACTGTTTTTT
NA	TRBD1	TRBV11-3	TRBJ2-3	CASSKDRGADTQYF	TGTGCCAGCAGTAAGGACAGGGGGGCAGATACGCAGTATTTT
NA	NA	TRBV5-1	TRBJ2-7	CASSLGGPASYEQYF	TGCGCCAGCAGCTTGGGGGGCCCGGCGTCCTACGAGCAGTACTTC
NA	NA	TRBV30	TRBJ1-1	CALYGGTEAFF	TGTGCCTTGTACGGGGGCACTGAAGCTTTCTTT
few	NA	TRBV14	TRBJ2-1	CASSLGYNEQFF	TGTGCCAGCAGCCTAGGATACAATGAGCAGTTCTTC